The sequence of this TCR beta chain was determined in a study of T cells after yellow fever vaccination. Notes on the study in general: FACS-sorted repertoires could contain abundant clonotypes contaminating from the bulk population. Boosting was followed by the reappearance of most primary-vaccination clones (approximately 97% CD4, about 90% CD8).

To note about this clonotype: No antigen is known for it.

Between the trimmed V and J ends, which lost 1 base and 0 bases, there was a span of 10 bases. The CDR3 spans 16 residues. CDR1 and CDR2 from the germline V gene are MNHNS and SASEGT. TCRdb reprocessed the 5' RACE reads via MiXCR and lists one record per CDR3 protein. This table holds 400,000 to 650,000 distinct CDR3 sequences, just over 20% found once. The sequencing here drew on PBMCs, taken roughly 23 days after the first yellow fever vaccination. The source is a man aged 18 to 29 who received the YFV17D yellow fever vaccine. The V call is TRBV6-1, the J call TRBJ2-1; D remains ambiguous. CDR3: CASSEESLSSYNEQFF. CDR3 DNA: TGTGCCAGCAGTGAAGAGTCGCTAAGCTCCTACAATGAGCAGTTCTTC.